Each of the 9 T cell receptor beta chains below was sequenced from the same sample in a study of T-cell reconstitution after alpha-beta-depleted transplantation in children. Unique molecular identifiers were incorporated into the prepared TCRbeta library. TCRdb independently ran MiXCR on the PCR reads; one entry per CDR3 protein. The table lists more than 200,000 distinct CDR3 sequences, 8.4% of them singletons. This material consisted of PBMCs, mostly from graft donor cells, taken 360 days after TCRalphabeta/CD19-depleted stem cell transplant. Source of these receptors: a male patient aged 2 to 10 who had a stem cell transplant for acute myeloid leukemia, so the T cells may come from the graft donor.

As regards this clonotype: Germline and junction disagree at one end, which may indicate a read error. This rearrangement joins TRBV29-1 to TRBJ1-2, with 7 bases matching TRBD1. The length of the CDR3 is 16 residues. Per germline, CDR1 SQVTM and CDR2 ANQGSEA. The CDR3 loop is CSVVPTLGQFNYGYAF. CDR3 in DNA: TGCAGCGTTGTCCCCACTCTGGGACAGTTTAACTATGGCTACGCCTTC.

The chain employs TRBV12-3 or TRBV12-4 and TRBJ2-7, with 8 positions matching TRBD2. J gave up 4 bases and V 0 bases, and 8 bases lay outside the gene matches. There are 16 residues in the CDR3. The CDR3 spells CASSLAQAGVPYEQYF. The CDR3 DNA sequence: TGTGCCAGCAGTTTAGCCCAAGCGGGAGTCCCTTACGAGCAGTACTTC.

This clonotype has ten or more counts. CDR3 bases: TGTGCCAGCAGTATAAAAGAGACCCAGTACTTC. Residues: CASSIKETQYF. J is TRBJ2-5 and V is TRBV12-3 or TRBV12-4; D uncertain. The CDR3 consists of 11 residues. V gave up 5 bases and J gave up 3 bases, with 4 bases separating them.

This clonotype was seen at least ten times. The chain links TRBV7-2 to TRBJ2-1, with 9 bases fitting TRBD2. There are 17 residues in the CDR3. The germline CDR1 and CDR2 sequences are SGHTA and FQGNSA. Germline trimming cut 2 bases from V and 3 bases from J; bases unmatched to any gene: 8. For the CDR3, the DNA is TGTGCCAGCAGCTTATACGCTAGCGGGAAGATCTACAATGAGCAGTTCTTC. Protein: CASSLYASGKIYNEQFF.

This chain links TRBV20-1 with TRBJ1-2; D gene unclear. Trimming stripped 0 bases from V and 8 bases from J, with 22 bases between. The V gene's germline CDR1 is DFQATT and CDR2 SNEGSKA (reference sequence). This CDR3 is built from 16 residues. The CDR3, as DNA: TGCAGTGCTAGAGACGTGACCTTAACTACCGGGGAGGGCTACACCTTC. Its translation is CSARDVTLTTGEGYTF.

The table lists this clonotype with many counts. This chain uses TRBV5-1 with TRBJ2-1, with 8 bases that match TRBD2. J lost 11 bases, V lost 2 bases, and 9 bases had no gene match. The CDR3 has 14 residues. CDR1 and CDR2 from the germline V gene are SGHRS and YFSETQ. In DNA form, the CDR3 reads TGCGCCAGCAGCTTAAACGTAGCGGGGCAAAAGCAGTTCTTC. Its protein is CASSLNVAGQKQFF. The entire variable domain, with the rest obtained from reference TRBV5-1 and TRBJ2-1, is as follows: KAGVTQTPRYLIKTRGQQVTLSCSPISGHRSVSWYQQTPGQGLQFLFEYFSETQRNKGNFPGRFSGRQFSNSRSEMNVSTLELGDSALYLCASSLNVAGQKQFFGPGTRLTVL.

This clonotype was seen only a few times. The CDR3 DNA reads as TGTGCCAGCAGCCCCCGAAACCTCTATGGCTACACCTTC. Translating gives CASSPRNLYGYTF. The chain combines TRBV6-1 with TRBJ1-2; D gene uncertain. Germline V gene sequence: CDR1 MNHNS, CDR2 SASEGT. V was shortened by 6 bases and J by 4 bases, with 12 bases between the two germline ends. The CDR3 has 13 amino acids.

This clonotype was seen many times. This chain joins TRBV5-1 and TRBJ2-1; 7 nucleotides line up with TRBD2. The J segment lost 6 bases and the V segment lost 0 bases, leaving 3 bases of the junction unmatched. The germline gives CDR1 SGHRS, CDR2 YFSETQ. This CDR3 has 14 amino acids. CDR3 in DNA: TGCGCCAGCAGCTTGGAACTAGCGAGCAATGAGCAGTTCTTC. Translated, it gives CASSLELASNEQFF.

This clonotype was detected many times. This chain connects TRBV7-3 to TRBJ2-6; D gene unclear. Trimming took 4 bases from V and 0 from J, leaving 4 bases between them. CDR1 and CDR2 from the germline V gene are SGHTA and FQGTGA. This CDR3 spans 14 amino acids. CDR3 nucleotides: TGTGCCAGCAGCTGGGACTCTGGGGCCAACGTCCTGACTTTC. Translation gives CASSWDSGANVLTF.